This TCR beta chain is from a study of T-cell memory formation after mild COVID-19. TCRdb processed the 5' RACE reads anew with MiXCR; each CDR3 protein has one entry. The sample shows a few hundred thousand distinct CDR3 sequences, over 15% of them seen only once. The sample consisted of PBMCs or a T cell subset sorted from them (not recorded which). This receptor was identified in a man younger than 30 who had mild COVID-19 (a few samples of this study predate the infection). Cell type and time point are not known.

The CDR3 sequence is CASSLGTGDEQYF. DNA of the CDR3: TGTGCCAGCAGCTTGGGGACAGGGGACGAGCAGTACTTC. The V call is TRBV7-9, the J call TRBJ2-7; 10 bases agree with TRBD1. The CDR3 runs to 13 residues. Losses at the gene ends were 3 bases for V and 5 bases for J; bases not matched to a gene: 1. Germline V gene data show CDR1 as SEHNR and CDR2 as FQNEAQ (reference sequence).